This T cell receptor beta chain was documented in a study of T cell repertoires in breast cancer. Primers covering all TCR V genes were used in emulsion RT-PCR on CD8+ T cells. During the second nested PCR, blocking oligonucleotides suppressed genes that were not paired. TCRdb passed the emulsion pairing reads through MiXCR, listing each CDR3 protein once. Here the sample spans roughly 40,000 distinct CDR3 sequences, roughly 44% being singletons. Trimming took off 6 bases at V and 1 base at J, with 27 bases between the two ends. Germline V CDR1 and CDR2: DFQATT, SNEGSKA (reference sequence). The CDR3 extends over 18 amino acids.

Sequenced material: CD8+ T cells. This TCR derives from a pool of human donors with breast cancer or a healthy control (not recorded which). V is TRBV20-1 and J is TRBJ2-5; D is possibly TRBD2 (5 bases). This chain's CDR3 is CSAQAETPSGQFQETQYF. Written as DNA, the CDR3 is TGCAGTGCCCAAGCGGAAACACCTTCAGGCCAATTCCAAGAGACCCAGTACTTC.